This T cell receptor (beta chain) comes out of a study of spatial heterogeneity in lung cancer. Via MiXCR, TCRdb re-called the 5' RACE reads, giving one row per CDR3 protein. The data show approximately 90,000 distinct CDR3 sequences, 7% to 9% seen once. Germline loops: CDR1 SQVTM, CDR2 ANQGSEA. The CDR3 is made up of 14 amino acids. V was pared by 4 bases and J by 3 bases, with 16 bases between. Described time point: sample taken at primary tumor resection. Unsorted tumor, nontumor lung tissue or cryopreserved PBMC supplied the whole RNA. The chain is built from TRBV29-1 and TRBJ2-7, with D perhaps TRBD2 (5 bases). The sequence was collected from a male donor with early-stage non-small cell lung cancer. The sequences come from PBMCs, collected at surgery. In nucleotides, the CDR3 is TGCAGCGTTGGACACACTATGCGGGTCTACGAGCAGTACTTC. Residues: CSVGHTMRVYEQYF.